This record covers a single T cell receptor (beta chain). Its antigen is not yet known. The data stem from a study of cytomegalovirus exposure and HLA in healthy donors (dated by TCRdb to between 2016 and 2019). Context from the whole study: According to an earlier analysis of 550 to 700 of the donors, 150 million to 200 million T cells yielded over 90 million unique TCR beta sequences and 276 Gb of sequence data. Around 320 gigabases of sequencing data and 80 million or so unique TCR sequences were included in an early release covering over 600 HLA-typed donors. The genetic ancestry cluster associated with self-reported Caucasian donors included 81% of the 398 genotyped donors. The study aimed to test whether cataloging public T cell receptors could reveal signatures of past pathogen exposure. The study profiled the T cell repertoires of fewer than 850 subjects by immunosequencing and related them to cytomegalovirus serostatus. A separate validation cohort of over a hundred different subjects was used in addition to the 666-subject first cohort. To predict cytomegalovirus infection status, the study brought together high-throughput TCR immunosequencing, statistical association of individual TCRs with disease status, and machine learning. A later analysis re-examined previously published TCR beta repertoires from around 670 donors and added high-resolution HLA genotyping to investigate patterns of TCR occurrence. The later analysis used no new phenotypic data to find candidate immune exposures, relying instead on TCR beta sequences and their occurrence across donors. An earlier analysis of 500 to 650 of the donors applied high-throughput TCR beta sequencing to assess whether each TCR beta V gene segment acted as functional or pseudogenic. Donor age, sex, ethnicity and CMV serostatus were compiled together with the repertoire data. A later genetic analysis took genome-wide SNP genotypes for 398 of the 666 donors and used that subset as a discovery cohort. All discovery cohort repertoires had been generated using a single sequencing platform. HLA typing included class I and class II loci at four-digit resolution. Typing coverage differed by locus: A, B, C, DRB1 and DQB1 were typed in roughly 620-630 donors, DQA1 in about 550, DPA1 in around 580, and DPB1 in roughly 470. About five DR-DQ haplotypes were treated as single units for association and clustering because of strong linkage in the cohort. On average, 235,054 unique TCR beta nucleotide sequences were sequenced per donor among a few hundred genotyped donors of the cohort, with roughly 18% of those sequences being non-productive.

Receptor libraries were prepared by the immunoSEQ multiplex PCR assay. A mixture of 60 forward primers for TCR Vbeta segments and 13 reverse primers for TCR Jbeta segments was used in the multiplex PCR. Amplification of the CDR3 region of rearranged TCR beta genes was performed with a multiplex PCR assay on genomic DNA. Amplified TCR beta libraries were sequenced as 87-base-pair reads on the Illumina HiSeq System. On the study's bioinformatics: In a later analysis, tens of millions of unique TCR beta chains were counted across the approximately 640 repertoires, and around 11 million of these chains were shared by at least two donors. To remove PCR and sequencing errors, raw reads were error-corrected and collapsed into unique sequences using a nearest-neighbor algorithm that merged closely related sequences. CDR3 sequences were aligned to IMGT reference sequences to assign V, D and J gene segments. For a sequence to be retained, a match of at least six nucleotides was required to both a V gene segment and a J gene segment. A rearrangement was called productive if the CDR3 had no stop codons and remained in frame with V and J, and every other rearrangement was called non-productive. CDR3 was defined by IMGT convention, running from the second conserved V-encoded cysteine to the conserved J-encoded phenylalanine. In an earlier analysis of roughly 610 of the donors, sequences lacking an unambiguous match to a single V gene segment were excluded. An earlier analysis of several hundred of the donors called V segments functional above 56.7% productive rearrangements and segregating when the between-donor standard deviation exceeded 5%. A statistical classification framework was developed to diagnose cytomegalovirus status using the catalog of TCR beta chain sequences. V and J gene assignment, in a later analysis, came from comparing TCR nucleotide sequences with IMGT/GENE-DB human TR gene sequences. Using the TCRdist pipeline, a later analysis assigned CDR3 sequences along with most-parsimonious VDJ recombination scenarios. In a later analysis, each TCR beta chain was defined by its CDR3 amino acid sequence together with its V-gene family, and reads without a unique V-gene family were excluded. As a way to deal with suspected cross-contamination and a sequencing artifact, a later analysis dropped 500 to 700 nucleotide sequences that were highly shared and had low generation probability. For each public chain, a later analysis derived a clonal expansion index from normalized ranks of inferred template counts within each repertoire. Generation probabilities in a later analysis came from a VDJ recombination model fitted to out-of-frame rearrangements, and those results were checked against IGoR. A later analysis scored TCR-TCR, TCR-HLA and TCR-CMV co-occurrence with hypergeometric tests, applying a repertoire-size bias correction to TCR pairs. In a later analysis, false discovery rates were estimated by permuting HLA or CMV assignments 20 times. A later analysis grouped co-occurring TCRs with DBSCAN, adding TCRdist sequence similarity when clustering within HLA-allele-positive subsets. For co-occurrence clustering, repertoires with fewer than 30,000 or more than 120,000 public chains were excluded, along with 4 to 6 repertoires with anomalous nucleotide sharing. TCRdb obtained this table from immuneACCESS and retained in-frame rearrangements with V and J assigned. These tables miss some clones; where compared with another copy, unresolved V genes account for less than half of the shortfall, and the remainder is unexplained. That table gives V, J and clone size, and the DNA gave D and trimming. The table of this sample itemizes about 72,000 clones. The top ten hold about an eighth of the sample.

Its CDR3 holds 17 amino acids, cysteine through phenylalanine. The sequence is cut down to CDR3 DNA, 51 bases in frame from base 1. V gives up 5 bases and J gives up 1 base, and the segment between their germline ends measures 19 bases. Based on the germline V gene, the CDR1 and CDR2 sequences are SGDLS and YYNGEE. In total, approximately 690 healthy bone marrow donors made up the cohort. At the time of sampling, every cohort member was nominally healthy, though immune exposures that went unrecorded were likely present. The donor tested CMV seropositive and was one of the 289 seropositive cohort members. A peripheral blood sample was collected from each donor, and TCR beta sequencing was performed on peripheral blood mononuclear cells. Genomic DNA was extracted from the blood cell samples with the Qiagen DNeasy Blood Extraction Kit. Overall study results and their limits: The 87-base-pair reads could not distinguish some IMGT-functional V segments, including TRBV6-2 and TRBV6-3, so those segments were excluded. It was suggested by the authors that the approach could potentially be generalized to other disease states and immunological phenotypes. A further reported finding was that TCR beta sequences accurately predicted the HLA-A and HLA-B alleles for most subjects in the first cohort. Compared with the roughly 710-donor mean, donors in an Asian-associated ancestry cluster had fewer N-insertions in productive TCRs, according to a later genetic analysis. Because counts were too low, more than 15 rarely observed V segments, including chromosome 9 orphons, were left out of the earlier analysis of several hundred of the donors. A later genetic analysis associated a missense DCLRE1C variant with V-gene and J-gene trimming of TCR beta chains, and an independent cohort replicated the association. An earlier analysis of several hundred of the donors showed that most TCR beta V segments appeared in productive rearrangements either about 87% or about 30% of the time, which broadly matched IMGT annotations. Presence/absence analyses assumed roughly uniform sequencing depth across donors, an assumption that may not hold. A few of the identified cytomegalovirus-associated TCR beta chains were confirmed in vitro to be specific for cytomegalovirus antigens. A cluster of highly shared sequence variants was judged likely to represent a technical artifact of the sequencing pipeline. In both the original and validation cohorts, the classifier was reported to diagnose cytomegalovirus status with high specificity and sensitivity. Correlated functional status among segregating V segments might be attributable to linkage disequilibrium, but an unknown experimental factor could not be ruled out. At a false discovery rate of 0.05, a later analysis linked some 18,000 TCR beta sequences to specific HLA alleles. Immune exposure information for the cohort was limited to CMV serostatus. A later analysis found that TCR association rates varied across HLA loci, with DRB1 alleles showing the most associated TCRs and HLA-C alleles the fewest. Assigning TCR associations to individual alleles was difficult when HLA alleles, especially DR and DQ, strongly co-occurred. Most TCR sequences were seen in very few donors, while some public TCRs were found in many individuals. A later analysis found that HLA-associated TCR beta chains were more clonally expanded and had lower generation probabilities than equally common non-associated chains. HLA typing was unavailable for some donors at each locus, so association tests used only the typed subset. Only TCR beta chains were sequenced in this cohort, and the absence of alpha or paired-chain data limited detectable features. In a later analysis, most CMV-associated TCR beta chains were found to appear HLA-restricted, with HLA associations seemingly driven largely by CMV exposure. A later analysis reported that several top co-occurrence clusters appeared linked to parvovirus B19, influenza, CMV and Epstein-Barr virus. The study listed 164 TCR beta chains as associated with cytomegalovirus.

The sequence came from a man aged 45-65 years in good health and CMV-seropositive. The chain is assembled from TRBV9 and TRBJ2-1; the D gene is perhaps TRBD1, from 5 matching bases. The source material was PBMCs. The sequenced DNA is TGTGCCAGCAGTGGTCTATGGGGCAGTTCTTCCTACAATGAGCAGTTCTTC. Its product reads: CASSGLWGSSSYNEQFF.